This T cell receptor beta chain was documented in a study of T cells after yellow fever vaccination. Across the whole study: Some fractions had low cell numbers, and these were prepared with SMART-Seq v4 Ultra Low Input. Study-wide points: Clones that expanded after primary vaccination mostly reappeared after the booster (96% CD4, 88% CD8). Within FACS-sorted repertoires, abundant clonotypes contaminating from the bulk population could be present.

Germline trimming cut 6 bases from V and 4 bases from J; bases unmatched to any gene: 12. The germline V gene encodes CDR1 SNHLY and CDR2 FYNNEI. The CDR3 is 16 residues long. Template-switching 5'RACE yielded the TCR cDNA; a universal primer site and UMIs were added in the process. TCRdb reprocessed the 5' RACE reads with MiXCR, giving one entry per CDR3 protein. Here the sample spans 150,000 to 200,000 distinct CDR3 sequences, around 7% being singletons. To note about this clonotype: The antigen remains unidentified.

The sequence derives from a man aged 18 to 29 who received the YFV17D yellow fever vaccine. The gene calls are TRBV2 and TRBJ2-5; 9 bases fit TRBD1. The sequencing used CD4+ T cells sorted from PBMCs, collected 5 days after the first yellow fever vaccination. CDR3 nucleotide sequence: TGTGCCAGCAGCCCCCGAGGGAACAGGGGGCCAGAGACCCAGTACTTC. It codes for CASSPRGNRGPETQYF.